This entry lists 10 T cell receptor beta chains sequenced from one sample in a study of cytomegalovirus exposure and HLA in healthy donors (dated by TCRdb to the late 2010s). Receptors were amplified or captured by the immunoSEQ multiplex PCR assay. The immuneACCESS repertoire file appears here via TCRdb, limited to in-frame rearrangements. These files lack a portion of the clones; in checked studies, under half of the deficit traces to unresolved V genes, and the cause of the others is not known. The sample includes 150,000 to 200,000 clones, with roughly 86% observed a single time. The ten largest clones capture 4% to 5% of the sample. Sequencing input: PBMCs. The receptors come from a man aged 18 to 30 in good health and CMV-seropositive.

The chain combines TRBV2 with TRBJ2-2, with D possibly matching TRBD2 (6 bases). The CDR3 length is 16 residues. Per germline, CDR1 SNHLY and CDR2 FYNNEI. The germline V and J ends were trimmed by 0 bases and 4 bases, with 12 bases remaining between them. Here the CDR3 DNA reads TGTGCCAGCAGTGAAGCGTCGGGAGTTAGCACCGGGGAGCTGTTTTTT. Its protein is CASSEASGVSTGELFF.

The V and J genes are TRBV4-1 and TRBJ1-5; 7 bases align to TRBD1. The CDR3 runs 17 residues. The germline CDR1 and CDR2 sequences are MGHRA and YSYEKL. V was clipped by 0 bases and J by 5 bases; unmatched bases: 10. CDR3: CASSQDPTRDSHQPQHF. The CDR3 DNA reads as TGCGCCAGCAGCCAAGATCCCACTCGGGACAGCCATCAGCCCCAGCATTTT.

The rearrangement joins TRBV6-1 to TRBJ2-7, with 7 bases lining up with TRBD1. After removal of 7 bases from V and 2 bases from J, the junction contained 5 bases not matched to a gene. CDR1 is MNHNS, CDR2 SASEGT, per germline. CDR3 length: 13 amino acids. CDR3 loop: CASNRGGPYEQYF. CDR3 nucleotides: TGTGCCAGCAACAGGGGCGGGCCCTACGAGCAGTACTTC.

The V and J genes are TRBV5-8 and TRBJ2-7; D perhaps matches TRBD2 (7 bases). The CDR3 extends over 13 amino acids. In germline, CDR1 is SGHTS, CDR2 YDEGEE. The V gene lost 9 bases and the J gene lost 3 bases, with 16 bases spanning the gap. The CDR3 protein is CATGGGTIYEQYF. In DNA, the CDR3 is TGTGCCACCGGGGGCGGGACTATCTACGAGCAGTACTTC.

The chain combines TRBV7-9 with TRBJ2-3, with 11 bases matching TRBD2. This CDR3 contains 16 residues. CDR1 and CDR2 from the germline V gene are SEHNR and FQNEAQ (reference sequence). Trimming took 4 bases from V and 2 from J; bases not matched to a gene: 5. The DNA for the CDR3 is TGTGCCAGCAGCTCCTCGGGACTAGCGGTCACAGATACGCAGTATTTT. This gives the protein CASSSSGLAVTDTQYF.

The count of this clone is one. CDR3 residues: CASRGLAGPYNEQFF. The CDR3 DNA reads as TGTGCCAGCAGGGGATTAGCGGGCCCCTACAATGAGCAGTTCTTC. This chain links TRBV2 with TRBJ2-1; 7 bases match TRBD2. Germline V CDR1 and CDR2: SNHLY, FYNNEI. Unmatched junction bases numbered 7, after V lost 6 bases and J lost 2 bases. The CDR3 extends over 15 amino acids.

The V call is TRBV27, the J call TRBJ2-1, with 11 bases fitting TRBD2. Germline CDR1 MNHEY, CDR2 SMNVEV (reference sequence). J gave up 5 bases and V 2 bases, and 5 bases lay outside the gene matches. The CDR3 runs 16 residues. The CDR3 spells CASSLILGLADNEQFF. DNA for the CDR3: TGTGCCAGCAGTTTAATATTGGGACTAGCGGACAATGAGCAGTTCTTC.

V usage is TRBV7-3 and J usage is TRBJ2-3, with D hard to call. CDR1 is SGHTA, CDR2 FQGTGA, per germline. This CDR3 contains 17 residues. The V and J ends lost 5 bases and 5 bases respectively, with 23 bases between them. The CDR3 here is CASSAGPRIAGLDTQYF. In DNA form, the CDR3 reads TGTGCCAGCAGCGCAGGCCCGCGCATCGCCGGCCTAGATACGCAGTATTTT.

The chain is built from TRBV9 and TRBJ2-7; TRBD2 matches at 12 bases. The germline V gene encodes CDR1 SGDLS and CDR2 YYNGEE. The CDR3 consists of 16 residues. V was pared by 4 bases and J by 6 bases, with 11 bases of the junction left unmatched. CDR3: CASSLTSSGLAGEQYF. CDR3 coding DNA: TGTGCCAGCAGCCTGACCTCCTCGGGACTAGCGGGCGAGCAGTACTTC.

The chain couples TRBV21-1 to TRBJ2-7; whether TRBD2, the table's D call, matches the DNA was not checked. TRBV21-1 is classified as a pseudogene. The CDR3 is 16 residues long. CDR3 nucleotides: TGTGCCAGCAGCAAAGGGACGGCGGGAGTAGTCTACGAGCAGTACTTC. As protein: CASSKGTAGVVYEQYF.